This entry lists 23 T cell receptor beta chains sequenced from one sample in a study of vaccination and CD4 T cells after COVID-19. Treatment meaning: approximately nine-day PBMC culture with coronavirus spike peptide pools or control peptides (ViraFEST assay). According to the study, CD4+ T cells from the unexposed donor were gathered ahead of the COVID-19 pandemic (2011-2018). These receptors have no known antigen. Cultured CD4+ T cell DNA was sequenced using the Oncomine TCR Beta short-read assay. TCRdb fed the PCR reads into MiXCR, producing one record per CDR3 protein. The data contain roughly 5,400 distinct CDR3 sequences, approximately 39% of them singletons. The sample consisted of CD4+ T cells from blood, cultured in vitro. The receptor source for this set is a human donor in good health.

There are a few counts of this clonotype. The chain couples TRBV7-9 to TRBJ2-5; D ambiguous. Germline V gives CDR1 SEHNR, CDR2 FQNEAQ (reference sequence). The CDR3 runs to 12 residues. The ends were cut back, 7 bases at V and 5 bases at J, with 11 bases in the middle. The CDR3 sequence is CASNPKGETQYF. The CDR3 DNA reads TGTGCCAGCAACCCCAAGGGCGAGACCCAGTACTTC.

The chain links TRBV11-2 to TRBJ1-5; D not certain. This CDR3 is 17 amino acids long. V was shortened by 5 bases and J by 2 bases, with 19 bases between the two germline ends. Germline V gene data show CDR1 as SGHAT and CDR2 as FQNNGV. The CDR3 spells CASSPIPWNDGNQPQHF. The CDR3 bases are TGTGCCAGCAGCCCAATTCCTTGGAACGATGGCAATCAGCCCCAGCATTTT. Drawing the rest from reference TRBV11-2 and TRBJ1-5, the complete variable domain is EAGVAQSPRYKIIEKRQSVAFWCNPISGHATLYWYQQILGQGPKLLIQFQNNGVVDDSQLPKDRFSAERLKGVDSTLKIQPAKLEDSAVYLCASSPIPWNDGNQPQHFGDGTRLSIL.

The chain is built from TRBV27 and TRBJ1-1; D may be TRBD1 (5 bases). V lost 5 bases, J lost 3 bases, and 16 bases lay in between. Germline V CDR1 and CDR2: MNHEY, SMNVEV (reference sequence). CDR3 length: 15 residues. CDR3: CASSRSGQGYTEAFF. CDR3 in DNA: TGTGCCAGCAGTCGGTCGGGGCAGGGTTACACTGAAGCTTTCTTT.

This chain joins TRBV11-2 and TRBJ2-7, with D perhaps matching TRBD1 (6 bases). The V gene lost 5 bases and the J gene lost 5 bases, with 16 bases spanning the gap. There are 14 residues in the CDR3. Per the germline V gene, CDR1 is SGHAT and CDR2 is FQNNGV. CDR3 sequence (DNA): TGTGCCAGCAGCCTATCTGGACAGCTCGACGAGCAGTACTTC. Amino acid sequence: CASSLSGQLDEQYF. Filled out from reference TRBV11-2 and TRBJ2-7, the complete variable domain reads EAGVAQSPRYKIIEKRQSVAFWCNPISGHATLYWYQQILGQGPKLLIQFQNNGVVDDSQLPKDRFSAERLKGVDSTLKIQPAKLEDSAVYLCASSLSGQLDEQYFGPGTRLTVT.

This clonotype was seen a few times. V and J are TRBV7-9 and TRBJ1-1; D is uncertain. Trimming left V 5 bases short and J 1 base short, with 11 bases between. The germline V gene has CDR1 SEHNR and CDR2 FQNEAQ (reference sequence). The CDR3 sequence is 14 residues long. The CDR3 DNA reads as TGTGCCAGCAGCCTTAACTCTAAGAACACTGAAGCTTTCTTT. It encodes CASSLNSKNTEAFF.

The V call is TRBV25-1, the J call TRBJ1-3, with no clear D. The CDR3 runs 16 residues. From germline, CDR1 is MGHDK and CDR2 SYGVNS. The ends were cut back, 4 bases at V and 4 bases at J, with 17 bases in the middle. The CDR3 DNA is TGTGCCAGCAGTGTACGGGAGGTTCTAGGGGGAAACACCATATATTTT. This translates into CASSVREVLGGNTIYF.

This clonotype was seen more than once but under ten times. The V call is TRBV9, the J call TRBJ1-6, with 8 positions matching TRBD1. The CDR3 covers 14 residues. Germline CDR1 and CDR2: SGDLS and YYNGEE. The junction had 8 bases not matched to a gene; V was cut back by 5 bases and J by 10 bases. The CDR3 bases are TGTGCCAGCAGTCGAGACAGGGGAGGCTCACCCCTCCACTTT. Protein: CASSRDRGGSPLHF.

This clonotype has more than one count but fewer than ten. V usage is TRBV20-1 and J usage is TRBJ1-6, with 7 bases identical to TRBD1. The CDR3 covers 12 residues. The germline gives CDR1 DFQATT, CDR2 SNEGSKA (reference sequence). The J segment lost 6 bases and the V segment lost 5 bases, leaving 1 base of the junction unmatched. The CDR3 nucleotides read TGCAGTGCTCACAGGGGTAATTCACCCCTCCACTTT. Encoded protein: CSAHRGNSPLHF.

This clonotype was observed a few times. This chain connects TRBV5-1 to TRBJ1-6; weak D call: TRBD1 (6 bases). The CDR3 has 14 amino acids. V was shortened by 2 bases and J by 11 bases, with 14 bases between the two germline ends. Germline V gives CDR1 SGHRS, CDR2 YFSETQ. CDR3 DNA: TGCGCCAGCAGCTTCGAACAGGGTCCTGCACCCCTCCACTTT. This translates into CASSFEQGPAPLHF.

This clonotype has only a few counts. The chain uses TRBV20-1 and TRBJ2-5; D is unresolved. The length of the CDR3 is 15 residues. Per the germline V gene, CDR1 is DFQATT and CDR2 is SNEGSKA (reference sequence). V was shortened by 3 bases and J by 5 bases, with 19 bases between the two germline ends. CDR3 residues: CSASQRVLLRETQYF. CDR3 coding DNA: TGCAGTGCTAGTCAAAGGGTCCTACTACGGGAGACCCAGTACTTC.

A remark on this clonotype: The junction differs from germline at one of its ends, possibly a read error. The chain is built from TRBV12-3 or TRBV12-4 and TRBJ1-1; weak D call: TRBD1 (5 bases). The CDR3 runs 15 residues. The DNA of the CDR3 is TGTCCCAGCAGTGAAGCTGGGGGTAGGGGCACTGAAGCTTTCTTT. Encoded protein: CPSSEAGGRGTEAFF.

CDR3 protein: CASSLGTGGDYGYTF. Written as DNA, the CDR3 is TGTGCCAGCAGCTTAGGGACAGGAGGGGACTATGGCTACACCTTC. The chain couples TRBV7-9 to TRBJ1-2; 7 bases fit TRBD1. Trimming at V came to 1 base and at J to 3 bases, leaving 5 bases not matched to a gene. Germline CDR1 is SEHNR and CDR2 is FQNEAQ (reference sequence). The CDR3 covers 15 residues.

This clonotype was recorded a few times. This rearrangement joins TRBV6-1 to TRBJ2-2; no clear D. V was trimmed by 2 bases and J by 1 base, leaving 8 bases between them. Germline V gene lookup returns CDR1 MNHNS and CDR2 SASEGT. This CDR3 contains 15 residues. In DNA form, the CDR3 reads TGTGCCAGCAGTGAACAGGAATTGAACACCGGGGAGCTGTTTTTT. The encoded protein is CASSEQELNTGELFF.

V usage is TRBV5-4 and J usage is TRBJ1-1; 8 bases map to TRBD1. CDR1 is SGHNT and CDR2 is YYREEE in the germline V gene (reference sequence). This CDR3 has 15 residues. Losses at the gene ends were 5 bases for V and 4 bases for J; bases not matched to a gene: 10. CDR3 region: CASRFEQGVSTEAFF. The DNA for the CDR3 is TGTGCCAGCAGATTTGAACAGGGGGTGTCCACTGAAGCTTTCTTT.

The rearrangement links TRBV7-9 to TRBJ2-7; 8 bases match TRBD1. V shed 5 bases, J shed 11 bases, and the junction held 11 bases outside the gene matches. The germline CDR1 and CDR2 sequences are SEHNR and FQNEAQ (reference sequence). The CDR3 is 13 amino acids. The CDR3 bases are TGTGCCAGCAGCCAATACCGCGACAGGGGAAAGTACTTC. It specifies CASSQYRDRGKYF. The complete variable domain, with remaining parts taken from reference TRBV7-9 and TRBJ2-7, reads DTGVSQNPRHKITKRGQNVTFRCDPISEHNRLYWYRQTLGQGPEFLTYFQNEAQLEKSRLLSDRFSAERPKGSFSTLEIQRTEQGDSAMYLCASSQYRDRGKYFGPGTRLTVT.

The chain employs TRBV14 and TRBJ1-1; D possibly corresponds to TRBD1 (5 bases). The CDR3 is 13 residues long. Germline CDR1 SGHDN, CDR2 FVKESK. Trimming pared 7 bases from V and 6 bases from J, leaving 15 bases between. The chain's CDR3 is CASTKNWGAEAFF. CDR3 bases: TGTGCCAGCACGAAGAACTGGGGGGCTGAAGCTTTCTTT.

This clonotype was detected only a few times. The J gene is TRBJ1-5, the V gene TRBV15; D is ambiguous. Trimming took off 6 bases at V and 6 bases at J, with 9 bases between the two ends. The V gene's germline CDR1 is LNHNV and CDR2 YYDKDF (reference sequence). CDR3 length equals 12 residues. The DNA of the CDR3 is TGTGCCACCAGTCGGTGGGCTCAGCCCCAGCATTTT. This gives the protein CATSRWAQPQHF.

This clonotype was counted between two and nine times. This chain uses TRBV24-1 with TRBJ2-1, with TRBD1 matching over 7 bases. This CDR3 is built from 13 residues. The V gene end was trimmed by 5 bases and the J gene end by 8 bases; junction bases not matched to a gene: 5. Germline V gene sequence: CDR1 KGHDR, CDR2 SFDVKD. DNA for the CDR3: TGTGCCACCAGTGGGACAGGTATTGATGAGCAGTTCTTC. Its translation is CATSGTGIDEQFF.

The J gene is TRBJ2-7, the V gene TRBV6-5, with D perhaps given as TRBD1 or TRBD2 (5 bases each). CDR3 size: 14 residues. V was shortened by 2 bases and J by 6 bases, with 14 bases between the two germline ends. The germline V gene encodes CDR1 MNHEY and CDR2 SVGAGI. The CDR3 loop reads CASSYVGDPSEQYF. In DNA, the CDR3 is TGTGCCAGCAGTTACGTGGGGGACCCCTCCGAGCAGTACTTC.

This clonotype was counted between two and nine times. The chain is built from TRBV20-1 and TRBJ2-2; TRBD1 matches 8 bases. The germline CDR1 and CDR2 sequences are DFQATT and SNEGSKA (reference sequence). The CDR3 covers 15 residues. The trim removed 5 bases at V and 6 bases at J, leaving 11 bases unmatched. The CDR3, as DNA: TGCAGTGCTTTTCGGACAGGGTTGCTCCCCGGGGAGCTGTTTTTT. Its translation is CSAFRTGLLPGELFF.

The CDR3 loop is CASSEAGGTGQGTYEQYF. DNA for the CDR3: TGTGCCAGCAGTGAAGCGGGGGGAACGGGACAGGGGACTTACGAGCAGTACTTC. The chain carries TRBV2 and TRBJ2-7, with 10 bases lining up with TRBD1. CDR3 length: 18 residues. Germline V gene data show CDR1 as SNHLY and CDR2 as FYNNEI. V lost 0 bases, J lost 4 bases, and 12 bases stayed unmatched.

The chain uses TRBV20-1 and TRBJ2-3; maybe TRBD2 (7 bases). The ends were cut back, 0 bases at V and 0 bases at J, with 22 bases in the middle. The CDR3 consists of 19 residues. Looked up from germline, CDR1 is DFQATT and CDR2 is SNEGSKA (reference sequence). In DNA, the CDR3 is TGCAGTGCTAGAGATCAAATTAGGGGGGGCCGAACCAGCACAGATACGCAGTATTTT. Translated, it gives CSARDQIRGGRTSTDTQYF.

The genes are TRBV4-2 and TRBJ2-7; possibly TRBD1 for D (5 bases). The CDR3 totals 16 residues. From germline, CDR1 is LGHNA and CDR2 YNFKEQ. Trimming cost V 0 bases and J 7 bases, with 19 bases left between them. The CDR3 bases are TGTGCCAGCAGCCAAGAGGTGCGACAGCTCTTGGGGGAGCAGTACTTC. It codes for CASSQEVRQLLGEQYF.